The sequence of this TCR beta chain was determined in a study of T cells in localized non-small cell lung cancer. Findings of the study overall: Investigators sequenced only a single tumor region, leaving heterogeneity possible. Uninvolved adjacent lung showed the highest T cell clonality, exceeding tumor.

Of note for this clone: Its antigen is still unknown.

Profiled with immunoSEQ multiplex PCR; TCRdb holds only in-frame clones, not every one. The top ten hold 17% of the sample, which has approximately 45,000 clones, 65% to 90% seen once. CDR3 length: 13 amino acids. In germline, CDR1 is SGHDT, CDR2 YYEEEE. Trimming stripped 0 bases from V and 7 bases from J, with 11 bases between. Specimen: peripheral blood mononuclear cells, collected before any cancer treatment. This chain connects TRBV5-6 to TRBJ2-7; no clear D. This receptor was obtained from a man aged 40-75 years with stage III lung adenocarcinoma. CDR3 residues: CASSLDPSREQYF. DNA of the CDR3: TGTGCCAGCAGCTTGGACCCCTCTAGAGAGCAGTACTTC.